The subject of this entry is one T cell receptor beta chain. Its antigen is unknown. The iRepertoire nested amplicon-rescue multiplex PCR amplified TCR alpha and beta CDR3s from RNA. TCRdb re-called the multiplex PCR reads through MiXCR, storing one row per CDR3 protein. Counted here are roughly 200,000 distinct CDR3 sequences, around 40% occurring once; the ten biggest clones make up around 5%. The entry originates in a study of glioma-infiltrating T cells. Findings and caveats of the study: CDR3 overlap between tissue and blood was very small.

V lost 4 bases to trimming and J lost 2 bases, with 9 bases between them. Germline lookup yields CDR1 LGHNT and CDR2 FRNRAP. CDR3 length: 14 amino acids. This TCR was recovered from a human donor with low-grade glioma or glioblastoma, undergoing nonglioma brain surgery, or in good health (not recorded which). The chain uses TRBV12-5 and TRBJ1-5, with unresolved D. Sequencing was performed on glioma tissue, nonneoplastic brain tissue, or PBMCs (not recorded which). The CDR3 nucleotides are TGTGCTAGTGGTTCGGGATTTGGCAATCAGCCCCAGCATTTT. Protein: CASGSGFGNQPQHF.